One sample yielded the 24 T cell receptor beta chains listed below, sequenced in a study of blood T cells in healthy people across ages. Combining a sample-barcoded 5' primer with a J-beta primer mix, a second PCR ran for about 7 to 11 cycles. TCRdb re-called the 5' RACE reads with MiXCR, one entry per CDR3 protein. This table has 1.5 million to 2 million distinct CDR3 sequences, 49% appearing once. Material for sequencing was blood. These TCRs come from a woman aged 40 to 50 in good health.

This clonotype was seen a single time. The chain combines TRBV7-9 with TRBJ2-7, with 7 nucleotides matching TRBD1. From germline, CDR1 is SEHNR and CDR2 FQNEAQ (reference sequence). The ends lost 6 bases at V and 4 bases at J; junction bases unmatched: 9. The CDR3 length is 14 residues. CDR3 nucleotides: TGTGCCAGCAGTCGGGCGAGGGGGCCTTACGAGCAGTACTTC. Translated, it gives CASSRARGPYEQYF. The full variable domain, with the rest looked up from reference TRBV7-9 and TRBJ2-7, is DTGVSQNPRHKITKRGQNVTFRCDPISEHNRLYWYRQTLGQGPEFLTYFQNEAQLEKSRLLSDRFSAERPKGSFSTLEIQRTEQGDSAMYLCASSRARGPYEQYFGPGTRLTVT.

The rearrangement uses TRBV24-1 and TRBJ2-7, with unresolved D. V was clipped by 1 base and J by 7 bases, with 13 bases between them. Germline loops: CDR1 KGHDR, CDR2 SFDVKD. The CDR3 consists of 14 residues. The CDR3 loop is CATSDFSLPAEQYF. The CDR3 bases are TGTGCCACCAGTGATTTTAGCCTCCCTGCAGAGCAGTACTTC.

This clonotype has a handful of counts. The genes are TRBV9 and TRBJ2-5, with D possibly TRBD2 on 5 matching bases. V was pared by 3 bases and J by 1 base, with 10 bases between. Germline V lookup: CDR1 SGDLS, CDR2 YYNGEE. The CDR3 is 14 residues long. The CDR3 DNA follows: TGTGCCAGCAGCGGATCTAGCCCCCAAGAGACCCAGTACTTC. Translation gives CASSGSSPQETQYF.

This sequence joins TRBV7-9 and TRBJ1-4, with unresolved D. V lost 5 bases and J 2 bases, leaving 12 bases between the germline ends. CDR1 is SEHNR, CDR2 FQNEAQ, per germline (reference sequence). The CDR3 contains 15 residues. The CDR3 DNA follows: TGTGCCAGCAGCCGACTGGACGGGACTAATGAAAAACTGTTTTTT. Residues: CASSRLDGTNEKLFF. The whole variable domain, remainder taken from reference TRBV7-9 and TRBJ1-4, is DTGVSQNPRHKITKRGQNVTFRCDPISEHNRLYWYRQTLGQGPEFLTYFQNEAQLEKSRLLSDRFSAERPKGSFSTLEIQRTEQGDSAMYLCASSRLDGTNEKLFFGSGTQLSVL.

The chain carries TRBV4-1 and TRBJ2-3, with a weak D call TRBD1 (6 bases). This CDR3 is built from 17 residues. The ends were cut back, 4 bases at V and 2 bases at J, with 19 bases in the middle. The germline gives CDR1 MGHRA, CDR2 YSYEKL. The CDR3 loop reads CASSPPNDRTATDTQYF. In DNA, the CDR3 is TGCGCCAGCAGCCCCCCAAACGACAGGACCGCCACAGATACGCAGTATTTT.

This clonotype was recorded a few times. The chain recombines TRBV7-2 with TRBJ2-7; weak D call: TRBD2 (7 bases). This CDR3 contains 15 residues. The germline V gene has CDR1 SGHTA and CDR2 FQGNSA. V gave up 1 base and J gave up 5 bases, with 15 bases separating them. The CDR3 DNA reads as TGTGCCAGCAGCTTAGAAATAGGGGGAGGGAACGAGCAGTACTTC. It specifies CASSLEIGGGNEQYF. Using reference TRBV7-2 and TRBJ2-7 for the parts outside the CDR3, the full variable domain is GAGVSQSPSNKVTEKGKDVELRCDPISGHTALYWYRQSLGQGLEFLIYFQGNSAPDKSGLPSDRFSAERTGGSVSTLTIQRTQQEDSAVYLCASSLEIGGGNEQYFGPGTRLTVT.

A few counts support this clonotype. The chain recombines TRBV6-5 with TRBJ2-1, with 12 bases lining up with TRBD2. The CDR3 loop spans 15 amino acids. Germline V lookup: CDR1 MNHEY, CDR2 SVGAGI. V dropped 5 bases and J dropped 7; count of bases not matched to a gene: 6. The DNA for the CDR3 is TGTGCCAGCAGTGAAACTAGCGGGGGGAGGAATGAGCAGTTCTTC. Its protein product is CASSETSGGRNEQFF.

This chain links TRBV6-5 with TRBJ2-3; possible D gene TRBD1, 6 bases. Germline V gives CDR1 MNHEY, CDR2 SVGAGI. The V gene lost 2 bases and the J gene lost 9 bases, with 9 bases spanning the gap. This CDR3 comprises 12 residues. The CDR3 region has the DNA TGTGCCAGCAGTTACGTACAGGGAACGCAGTATTTT. Its translation is CASSYVQGTQYF.

The V gene is TRBV6-2 or TRBV6-3, the J gene TRBJ2-3; D not certain. Germline V gene sequence: CDR1 MNHEY, CDR2 SVGEGT. This CDR3 has 15 residues. The ends were cut back, 6 bases at V and 6 bases at J, with 19 bases in the middle. The CDR3 DNA reads TGTGCCAGCAGCCATAGGGTTACGGGTAAGGATACGCAGTATTTT. It specifies CASSHRVTGKDTQYF.

The genes are TRBV27 and TRBJ2-7, with D tentatively TRBD1 (6 bases). CDR1 and CDR2 from the germline V gene are MNHEY and SMNVEV (reference sequence). The length of the CDR3 is 17 residues. The germline V and J ends were trimmed by 6 bases and 3 bases, with 24 bases remaining between them. The CDR3: CASSTGYRGKGFYEQYF. The CDR3 nucleotides are TGTGCCAGCAGCACAGGGTACCGGGGCAAAGGGTTCTACGAGCAGTACTTC.

This clonotype was recorded a few times. The CDR3 nucleotides are TGTGCCAGCAGGGCATTCGGAGGGTCTGGGGCCAACGTCCTGACTTTC. It translates to CASRAFGGSGANVLTF. The rearrangement joins TRBV28 to TRBJ2-6, with D possibly matching TRBD2 (6 bases). V dropped 6 bases and J dropped 1 base, with 13 bases sitting between them. CDR1 MDHEN and CDR2 SYDVKM come from the germline V gene. The CDR3 totals 16 residues.

The chain's CDR3 is CASNRGPYNEQFF. Here the CDR3 DNA reads TGTGCCAGCAATAGAGGCCCTTACAATGAGCAGTTCTTC. The gene calls are TRBV7-9 and TRBJ2-1, with D unresolved. Germline CDR1 SEHNR, CDR2 FQNEAQ (reference sequence). The germline V and J ends were trimmed by 7 bases and 4 bases, with 11 bases remaining between them. There are 13 residues in the CDR3.

The V gene is TRBV4-1, the J gene TRBJ1-1, with 10 nucleotides matching TRBD1. Germline V gene lookup returns CDR1 MGHRA and CDR2 YSYEKL. V gave up 4 bases and J gave up 6 bases; unmatched junction bases: 8. The CDR3 spans 15 residues. The CDR3 here is CASSLGQGEFAEAFF. CDR3 DNA: TGCGCCAGCAGCCTCGGACAGGGGGAGTTCGCTGAAGCTTTCTTT.

The chain uses TRBV4-3 and TRBJ2-1; D remains ambiguous. CDR3 size: 17 residues. Germline V CDR1 and CDR2: LGHNA, YSLEER. Between the trimmed V and J ends, which lost 1 base and 0 bases, there was a span of 13 bases. The CDR3 nucleotides are TGCGCCAGCAGCCAAGGGCAGGAACAGAGCTCCTACAATGAGCAGTTCTTC. The encoded protein is CASSQGQEQSSYNEQFF.

This clonotype came up once. Possible read error: a much larger clone is one base away. The chain recombines TRBV6-6 with TRBJ2-1, with D perhaps matching TRBD1 (6 bases). Looked up from germline, CDR1 is MNHNY and CDR2 is SVGAGI (reference sequence). Trimming took 5 bases from V and 0 from J, leaving 11 bases between them. The length of the CDR3 is 15 residues. CDR3 residues: CASSPPDSSYNEQFF. The CDR3 DNA follows: TGTGCCAGCAGTCCCCCGGACAGCTCCTACAATGAGCAGTTCTTC.

The V call is TRBV29-1, the J call TRBJ2-5; D remains ambiguous. V lost 3 bases and J 9 bases, leaving 14 bases between the germline ends. Germline assignment: CDR1 SQVTM and CDR2 ANQGSEA. The CDR3 contains 12 residues. CDR3 nucleotide sequence: TGCAGCGTTGAGACCCCCCGGGTGGCCCAGTACTTC. Translated: CSVETPRVAQYF. Drawing the rest from reference TRBV29-1 and TRBJ2-5, the complete variable domain is SAVISQKPSRDICQRGTSLTIQCQVDSQVTMMFWYRQQPGQSLTLIATANQGSEATYESGFVIDKFPISRPNLTFSTLTVSNMSPEDSSIYLCSVETPRVAQYFGPGTRLLVL.

The chain employs TRBV7-2 and TRBJ2-7; no definite D call. CDR3 length: 13 residues. Germline CDR1 and CDR2: SGHTA and FQGNSA. V gave up 2 bases and J gave up 2 bases, with 7 bases separating them. The CDR3 DNA reads as TGTGCCAGCAGCTTAACAATAACCTACGAGCAGTACTTC. Translation: CASSLTITYEQYF.

The chain joins TRBV6-2 or TRBV6-3 to TRBJ2-1; D tentatively fits TRBD1 or TRBD2 (5 bases each). This CDR3 spans 15 amino acids. V was pared by 5 bases and J by 2 bases, with 13 bases between. CDR1 and CDR2 from the germline V gene are MNHEY and SVGEGT. The CDR3 is CASSILQGPYNEQFF. Here the CDR3 DNA reads TGTGCCAGCAGTATACTCCAGGGACCCTACAATGAGCAGTTCTTC.

The chain links TRBV5-1 to TRBJ2-7; TRBD1 agrees at 10 bases. CDR3 length equals 15 residues. Germline CDR1 SGHRS, CDR2 YFSETQ. Trimming removed 4 bases from V and 0 bases from J; junction bases left unmatched: 4. The CDR3 sequence: CASSTGQGHSYEQYF. In nucleotides, the CDR3 is TGCGCCAGCAGCACGGGACAGGGGCACTCCTACGAGCAGTACTTC.

This clonotype has a handful of counts. The chain is built from TRBV4-3 and TRBJ1-2, with TRBD1 as a possible D gene (6 bases). The V end was cut by 0 bases, the J end by 6 bases, with 14 bases between. CDR3 length equals 15 residues. CDR1 is LGHNA, CDR2 YSLEER, per germline. The CDR3 coding sequence is TGCGCCAGCAGCCAAGAGGATGGGGGGCGAGATGGCTACACCTTC. Amino acid sequence: CASSQEDGGRDGYTF.

The table lists this clonotype with a few counts. The genes are TRBV12-3 or TRBV12-4 and TRBJ1-2, with D possibly TRBD1 on 5 matching bases. The CDR3 runs 15 residues. The V end was cut by 4 bases, the J end by 8 bases, with 20 bases between. The DNA for the CDR3 is TGTGCCAGCAGTTCGCCGGGACGAGAGGCTTGGGGCTACACCTTC. It codes for CASSSPGREAWGYTF.

V and J are TRBV27 and TRBJ1-4; D not certain. Germline-derived CDR1 and CDR2 are MNHEY and SMNVEV (reference sequence). The length of the CDR3 is 15 residues. V was pared by 9 bases and J by 0 bases, with 14 bases between. The CDR3 nucleotides are TGTGCCAGGGATACAGACCAAGCAACTAATGAAAAACTGTTTTTT. Amino acid sequence: CARDTDQATNEKLFF.

This clonotype showed up just a few times. The CDR3 loop reads CASSAPGGGIPETQYF. In DNA, the CDR3 is TGTGCCAGCAGCGCTCCGGGCGGGGGTATTCCAGAGACCCAGTACTTC. V gene TRBV6-2 or TRBV6-3 combines with J gene TRBJ2-4; 7 nucleotides match TRBD2. The DNA end lines up better with TRBJ2-5; the J call may be wrong. CDR1 is MNHEY, CDR2 SVGEGT, per germline. The CDR3 loop spans 16 amino acids.

This chain links TRBV12-3 or TRBV12-4 with TRBJ2-7; 7 nucleotides match TRBD2. This CDR3 is 15 amino acids long. The V segment lost 5 bases and the J segment 7 bases; nucleotides outside the gene matches: 14. The CDR3 DNA reads TGTGCCAGCAGTCCGACTAGCAGCTCCTACAATGAGCAGTACTTC. Translated, it gives CASSPTSSSYNEQYF.